Listed here is a single T cell receptor (beta chain). Its antigen is not yet known. No much larger clone is present one base from it, and per-base qualities are unavailable. The source of the sample is a study of blood T cell repertoires in COVID-19 (dated by TCRdb to the early 2020s). At the level of the whole study: Collaborator samples came from the United States, Italy and Spain and covered acute and convalescent phases of COVID-19. A freely available public database, intended as a resource for researchers studying the immune response to SARS-CoV-2, is where the repertoires were released. Deeply sampled blood TCRbeta repertoires from subjects exposed to, actively infected with, or recovered from COVID-19 were included in the dataset. Samples came from the ongoing ImmuneRACE study (first 160 participants) plus 1,254 subjects from 6 global collaborators. The material from the prospective study consisted of cDNA or gDNA derived from T cells, B-cell-depleted T cells, or PBMCs. Nearly every sample came with metadata listing a de-identified subject ID, COVID-19 status, age in years and sex. HLA class I and class II types, where available, came from metadata supplied by the sample provider rather than from assay-based typing. The research as a whole found: Clinical and demographic metadata were provided uncurated, with the amount varying by source and participant.

The immunoSEQ Assay, a bias-controlled multiplex PCR, was used to amplify TCRbeta CDR3 regions from genomic DNA. The authors' analysis ran thus. The number of nucleated cells in each sample was estimated by amplification of reference gene primers within the assay. To quantify the absolute abundance of each unique TCRbeta CDR3 rearrangement, sequence reads were collapsed and filtered. Productive Simpson clonality was computed per sample as the square root of Simpson's diversity index over productive rearrangements. TCRdb's version of the immuneACCESS table is confined to in-frame rearrangements and falls short of the full clone set. An unresolved V gene accounts for under half of the shortfall where checked; the remainder is of unknown origin. That table furnishes V, J and clone size, whereas the DNA furnished D and trimming. This sample is represented by about 330,000 clones; approximately 89% of them were singletons. The leading ten clones occupy under 5.5% of the sample.

In the prospective study, participants were 18 to 89 years old, resided in about two dozen geographic areas of the United States, and were enrolled through a virtual design. In the prospective study, participants were assigned to cohorts based on the clinical history participants reported in a screening survey and a study questionnaire. ImmuneRACE Cohort 3 recovered participants were defined by two consecutive negative NP/OP PCR tests, healthcare professional clearance, or symptom resolution. Mobile phlebotomists in the prospective study collected whole blood, serum and a nasopharyngeal or oropharyngeal swab from every participant. Additional blood draws and questionnaires over an approximately 2-month period could optionally be provided by prospective study participants. Blood samples from the prospective study were shipped frozen or at room temperature prior to DNA extraction. The CDR3 has 11 amino acids, counting the end cysteine and phenylalanine. Only the CDR3 DNA is retained, 33 bases long and in frame from the first base. A distance of 8 bases separates the germline ends of V and J, which lose 6 bases and 3 bases respectively. CDR1 SQVTM and CDR2 ANQGSEA are derived from the germline V gene.

The chain uses TRBV29-1 and TRBJ1-1; too little of a D gene remains to name it. The sequencing sample was made of PBMCs or T cells enriched from blood (not recorded which). The sequence was collected from a woman in her thirties who had recovered from COVID-19. The bases read TGCAGCGTAGCGTGGGACACTGAAGCTTTCTTT. Its amino acids are CSVAWDTEAFF.